One and the same sample provided the 20 T cell receptor beta chains below, sequenced in a study of cytomegalovirus exposure and HLA in healthy donors. The PCR contained 60 Vbeta and 13 Jbeta primers. This table comes from immunoSEQ multiplex PCR, and its TCRdb copy is limited to in-frame clones, with some not included. Its table lists 100,000 to 150,000 clones. Sequenced sample: PBMCs. Receptor source: a man aged 35 to 55 in good health and CMV-seronegative.

The rearrangement links TRBV9 to TRBJ2-5, with D possibly matching TRBD2 (5 bases). V was cut by 6 bases and J by 1 base, with 16 bases left in between. Looked up from germline, CDR1 is SGDLS and CDR2 is YYNGEE. The CDR3 is made up of 15 amino acids. CDR3 amino acids: CASTSSGAAQETQYF. The CDR3 DNA follows: TGTGCCAGCACCTCGAGTGGAGCGGCCCAAGAGACCCAGTACTTC.

The CDR3 reads CASSPLGGRETQYF. CDR3 bases: TGTGCCAGCAGTCCCTTAGGAGGGAGGGAGACCCAGTACTTC. The chain employs TRBV28 and TRBJ2-5, with D possibly being TRBD2 (6 bases). Between the trimmed V and J ends, which lost 5 bases and 5 bases, there was a span of 15 bases. The CDR3 covers 14 residues. Germline V gives CDR1 MDHEN, CDR2 SYDVKM.

The chain couples TRBV19 to TRBJ2-7; TRBD1 aligns across 12 bases. The germline V gene encodes CDR1 LNHDA and CDR2 SQIVND (reference sequence). Trimming took 8 bases from V and 5 from J; bases not matched to a gene: 13. The CDR3 runs 16 residues. Written as DNA, the CDR3 is TGTGCCAGTCCGAGCCGGGACAGGGGGCGTACCGACGAGCAGTACTTC. Encoded protein: CASPSRDRGRTDEQYF.

This rearrangement joins TRBV30 to TRBJ2-5; 7 bases map to TRBD1. The CDR3 totals 15 residues. V lost 0 bases and J lost 5; bases outside the gene matches: 9. Germline values: CDR1 GTSNPN, CDR2 SVGIG (reference sequence). The CDR3 DNA sequence: TGTGCCTGGAGTGTACAGATCGGCAGGGGGGAGACCCAGTACTTC. Translation gives CAWSVQIGRGETQYF.

V is TRBV10-3 and J is TRBJ2-3; 8 bases agree with TRBD2. CDR3 length: 16 amino acids. Germline assignment: CDR1 ENHRY and CDR2 SYGVKD. Trimming at V came to 10 bases and at J to 4 bases, leaving 16 bases not matched to a gene. CDR3 residues: CATQKAQAGAADTQYF. CDR3 nucleotide sequence: TGTGCCACCCAGAAGGCCCAAGCGGGAGCGGCAGATACGCAGTATTTT.

V and J are TRBV25-1 and TRBJ1-1, with 7 bases lining up with TRBD1. From germline, CDR1 is MGHDK and CDR2 SYGVNS. With V trimmed by 4 bases and J by 2 bases, 10 bases remained unmatched. This CDR3 spans 16 amino acids. The chain's CDR3 is CASSGTGPVLNTEAFF. CDR3 nucleotide sequence: TGTGCCAGCAGTGGGACAGGTCCCGTCCTAAACACTGAAGCTTTCTTT. Based on the CDR3 plus reference TRBV25-1 and TRBJ1-1, the full variable domain is EADIYQTPRYLVIGTGKKITLECSQTMGHDKMYWYQQDPGMELHLIHYSYGVNSTEKGDLSSESTVSRIRTEHFPLTLESARPSHTSQYLCASSGTGPVLNTEAFFGQGTRLTVV.

The genes are TRBV11-3 and TRBJ1-1, with 10 nucleotides matching TRBD1. Trimming at V came to 5 bases and at J to 2 bases, leaving 11 bases not matched to a gene. This CDR3 has 17 residues. Germline V gives CDR1 SGHNT, CDR2 YENEEA. The CDR3: CASSPRGQGISNTEAFF. CDR3 nucleotides: TGTGCCAGCAGCCCCAGGGGACAGGGGATCTCTAACACTGAAGCTTTCTTT. The full variable domain, its missing parts supplied by reference TRBV11-3 and TRBJ1-1, is EAGVVQSPRYKIIEKKQPVAFWCNPISGHNTLYWYLQNLGQGPELLIRYENEEAVDDSQLPKDRFSAERLKGVDSTLKIQPAELGDSAVYLCASSPRGQGISNTEAFFGQGTRLTVV.

The chain couples TRBV28 to TRBJ2-7; a possible D gene is TRBD1 (6 bases). V lost 6 bases and J 5 bases, leaving 17 bases between the germline ends. Per germline, CDR1 MDHEN and CDR2 SYDVKM. CDR3 length: 14 residues. CDR3 loop: CASSPLTGRNEQYF. The CDR3 DNA is TGTGCCAGCAGCCCCCTCACAGGGCGAAACGAGCAGTACTTC.

The chain uses TRBV5-5 and TRBJ2-7, with 8 nucleotides matching TRBD2. With V trimmed by 6 bases and J by 3 bases, 8 bases remained unmatched. The CDR3 consists of 14 residues. Germline V gives CDR1 SGHKS, CDR2 YYEKEE (reference sequence). For the CDR3, the DNA is TGTGCCAGCATCCCTGAAGCGGGAGTCTACGAGCAGTACTTC. The encoded protein is CASIPEAGVYEQYF.

The J gene is TRBJ2-7, the V gene TRBV14; D is uncertain. There are 11 residues in the CDR3. Germline assignment: CDR1 SGHDN and CDR2 FVKESK. Trimming left V 4 bases short and J 7 bases short, with 8 bases between. In DNA, the CDR3 is TGTGCCAGCAGCCCTCGGAGTGAGCAGTACTTC. It codes for CASSPRSEQYF.

This rearrangement joins TRBV11-2 to TRBJ2-2, with D maybe TRBD2 (5 bases). The CDR3 extends over 15 amino acids. The V gene's germline CDR1 is SGHAT and CDR2 FQNNGV. The germline V and J ends were trimmed by 3 bases and 6 bases, with 14 bases remaining between them. DNA for the CDR3: TGTGCCAGCAGCTTTCCCGTAACTAGTGCCGGGGAGCTGTTTTTT. It is translated as CASSFPVTSAGELFF. The complete variable domain, with remaining parts taken from reference TRBV11-2 and TRBJ2-2, reads EAGVAQSPRYKIIEKRQSVAFWCNPISGHATLYWYQQILGQGPKLLIQFQNNGVVDDSQLPKDRFSAERLKGVDSTLKIQPAKLEDSAVYLCASSFPVTSAGELFFGEGSRLTVL.

This chain connects TRBV6-6 to TRBJ2-7; TRBD2 might be the D (6 bases). Germline lookup yields CDR1 MNHNY and CDR2 SVGAGI (reference sequence). CDR3 length equals 14 residues. Trimming removed 6 bases from V and 0 bases from J, with 12 bases in between. CDR3 amino acids: CASSSSGVSYEQYF. The CDR3 coding sequence is TGTGCCAGCAGCTCCTCGGGAGTCTCCTACGAGCAGTACTTC.

This chain uses TRBV10-3 with TRBJ2-2; 8 bases map to TRBD1. The germline V gene has CDR1 ENHRY and CDR2 SYGVKD. V lost 9 bases and J lost 5; bases outside the gene matches: 5. The CDR3 is 13 amino acids. Written as DNA, the CDR3 is TGTGCCATAGGACAGGGAAGTACCGGGGAGCTGTTTTTT. Translating it yields CAIGQGSTGELFF.

This chain joins TRBV6-6 and TRBJ1-4, with 8 bases identical to TRBD1. Trimming took 2 bases from V and 4 from J; bases not matched to a gene: 3. The CDR3 is 15 residues long. Germline V gene sequence: CDR1 MNHNY, CDR2 SVGAGI (reference sequence). The DNA for the CDR3 is TGTGCCAGCAGTTACGTAGGACAGGGTAATGAAAAACTGTTTTTT. Encoded protein: CASSYVGQGNEKLFF.

This sequence joins TRBV7-8 and TRBJ2-1; weak D call: TRBD2 (5 bases). The germline CDR1 and CDR2 sequences are SGHVS and FQNEAQ. V lost 5 bases to trimming and J lost 10 bases, with 9 bases between them. The CDR3 sequence is 11 residues long. CDR3 loop: CASSLPGEQFF. The CDR3 bases are TGTGCCAGCAGCCTCCCGGGAGAGCAGTTCTTC.

V is TRBV7-2 and J is TRBJ2-7, with D possibly being TRBD1 (7 bases). This CDR3 has 17 residues. The V gene's germline CDR1 is SGHTA and CDR2 FQGNSA. The ends were cut back, 5 bases at V and 6 bases at J, with 26 bases in the middle. The CDR3 spells CASSPGGGSRSSLEQYF. The CDR3 coding sequence is TGTGCCAGCAGCCCTGGAGGGGGCAGCCGCTCCTCTCTCGAGCAGTACTTC. The full variable domain, rest sourced from reference TRBV7-2 and TRBJ2-7, is GAGVSQSPSNKVTEKGKDVELRCDPISGHTALYWYRQSLGQGLEFLIYFQGNSAPDKSGLPSDRFSAERTGGSVSTLTIQRTQQEDSAVYLCASSPGGGSRSSLEQYFGPGTRLTVT.

The chain combines TRBV11-2 with TRBJ2-1; 10 nucleotides align to TRBD2. CDR1 and CDR2 from the germline V gene are SGHAT and FQNNGV. The CDR3 has 15 amino acids. V dropped 6 bases and J dropped 3; count of bases not matched to a gene: 5. The CDR3 sequence: CASSYTSGIYNEQFF. The CDR3 region has the DNA TGTGCCAGCAGTTACACTAGCGGGATCTACAATGAGCAGTTCTTC.

V usage is TRBV5-4 and J usage is TRBJ2-7, with D hard to call. V was trimmed by 2 bases and J by 3 bases, leaving 3 bases between them. The CDR3 consists of 11 residues. Germline CDR1 reads SGHNT; CDR2 reads YYREEE (reference sequence). CDR3 residues: CASSFYYEQYF. For the CDR3, the DNA is TGTGCCAGCAGCTTTTACTACGAGCAGTACTTC.

The rearrangement links TRBV28 to TRBJ2-7; D is ambiguous. The CDR3 sequence is 11 residues long. V lost 6 bases to trimming and J lost 6 bases, with 9 bases between them. Germline lookup yields CDR1 MDHEN and CDR2 SYDVKM. CDR3 protein: CASSVTSEQYF. CDR3 coding DNA: TGTGCCAGCAGCGTTACAAGCGAGCAGTACTTC.

The chain combines TRBV27 with TRBJ2-7; 10 positions agree with TRBD2. Germline V gene sequence: CDR1 MNHEY, CDR2 SMNVEV (reference sequence). The CDR3 sequence is 16 residues long. Germline trimming cut 5 bases from V and 1 base from J; bases unmatched to any gene: 8. In DNA form, the CDR3 reads TGTGCCAGCAGTGTGTTAGCGGGAGGCCAATCCTACGAGCAGTACTTC. It is translated as CASSVLAGGQSYEQYF.